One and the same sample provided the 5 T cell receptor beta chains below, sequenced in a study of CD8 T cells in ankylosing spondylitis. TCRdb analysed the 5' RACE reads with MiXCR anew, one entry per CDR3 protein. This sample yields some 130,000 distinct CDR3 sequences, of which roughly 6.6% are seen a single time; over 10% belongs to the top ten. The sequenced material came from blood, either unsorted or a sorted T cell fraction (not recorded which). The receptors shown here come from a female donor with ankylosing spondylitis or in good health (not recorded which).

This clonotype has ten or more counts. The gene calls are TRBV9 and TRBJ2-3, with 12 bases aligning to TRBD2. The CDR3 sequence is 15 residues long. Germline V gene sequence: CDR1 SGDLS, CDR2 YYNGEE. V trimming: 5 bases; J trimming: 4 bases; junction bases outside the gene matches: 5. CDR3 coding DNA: TGTGCCAGCAGTCGCCTAGCGGGGGGGCCAGATACGCAGTATTTT. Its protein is CASSRLAGGPDTQYF. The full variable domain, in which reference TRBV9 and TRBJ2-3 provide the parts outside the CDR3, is DSGVTQTPKHLITATGQRVTLRCSPRSGDLSVYWYQQSLDQGLQFLIQYYNGEERAKGNILERFSAQQFPDLHSELNLSSLELGDSALYFCASSRLAGGPDTQYFGPGTRLTVL.

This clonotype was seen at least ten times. In DNA form, the CDR3 reads TGTGCCAGCAGCCCCCAAGGAGACGAAAAACTGTTTTTT. It yields the protein CASSPQGDEKLFF. The gene calls are TRBV3-1 and TRBJ1-4; D ambiguous. The germline CDR1 and CDR2 sequences are LGHDT and YNNKEL (reference sequence). The CDR3 totals 13 residues. Trimming left V 4 bases short and J 8 bases short, with 11 bases between.

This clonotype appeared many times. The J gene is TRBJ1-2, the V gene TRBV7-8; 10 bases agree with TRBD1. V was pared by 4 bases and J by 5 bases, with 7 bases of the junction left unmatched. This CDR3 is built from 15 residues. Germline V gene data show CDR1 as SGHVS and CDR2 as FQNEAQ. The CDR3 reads CASSYGTGAAYGYTF. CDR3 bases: TGTGCCAGCAGCTACGGGACAGGGGCTGCGTATGGCTACACCTTC.

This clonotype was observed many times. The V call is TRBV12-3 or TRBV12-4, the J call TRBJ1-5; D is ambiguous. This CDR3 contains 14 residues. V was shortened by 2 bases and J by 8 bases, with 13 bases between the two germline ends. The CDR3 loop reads CASSLTGSREPQHF. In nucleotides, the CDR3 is TGTGCCAGCAGTTTAACGGGGTCGAGGGAGCCCCAGCATTTT.

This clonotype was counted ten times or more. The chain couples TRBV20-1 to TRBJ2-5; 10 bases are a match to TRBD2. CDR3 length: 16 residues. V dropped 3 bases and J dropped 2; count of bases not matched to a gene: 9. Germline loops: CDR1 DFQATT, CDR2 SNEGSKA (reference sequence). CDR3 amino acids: CSASLPLAGVQETQYF. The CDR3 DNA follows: TGCAGTGCTAGTCTCCCGCTAGCGGGAGTGCAAGAGACCCAGTACTTC.